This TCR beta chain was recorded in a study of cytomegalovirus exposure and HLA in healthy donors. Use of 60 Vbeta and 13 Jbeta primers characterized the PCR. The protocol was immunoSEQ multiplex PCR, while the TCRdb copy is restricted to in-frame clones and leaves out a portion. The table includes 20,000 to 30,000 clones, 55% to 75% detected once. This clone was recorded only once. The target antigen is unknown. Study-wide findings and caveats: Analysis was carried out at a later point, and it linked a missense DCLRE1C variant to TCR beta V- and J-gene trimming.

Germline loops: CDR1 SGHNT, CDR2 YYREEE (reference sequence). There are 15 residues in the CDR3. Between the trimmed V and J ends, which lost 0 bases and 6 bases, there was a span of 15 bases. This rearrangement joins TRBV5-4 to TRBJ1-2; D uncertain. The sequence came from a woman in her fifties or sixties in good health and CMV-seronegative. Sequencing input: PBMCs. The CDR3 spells CASSLEPGSVNGYTF. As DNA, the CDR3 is TGTGCCAGCAGCTTGGAGCCGGGTTCGGTCAATGGCTACACCTTC.